A selection of T cell receptor beta chains follows, all from one sample in a study of blood T cell repertoires in COVID-19. Method: immunoSEQ multiplex PCR; TCRdb's copy keeps in-frame clones and lacks some. Among some 280,000 clones listed, roughly 89% were seen once. The source material was peripheral blood. The source of these receptors is a young woman with active or convalescent COVID-19. Each CDR3 is given without its conserved first and last residue. D genes are given only for firm matches.

>TRBD1|TRBJ1-6|TRBV19
ASSPQTGPSPLH
>TRBD1|TRBJ2-7|TRBV10-1
ATPRQGDKVEQY
>NA|TRBJ1-2|TRBV7-8
ASSLGVNYGYT
>NA|TRBJ2-2|TRBV7-2
ASRSSTNTGELF
>NA|TRBJ1-5|TRBV18
ASSPEGVNNQPQH
>TRBD1|TRBJ1-1|TRBV6-5
ASSSQGAPDTEAF
>NA|TRBJ1-1|TRBV7-9
ASSFSSGRPKTEAF
>NA|TRBJ2-1|TRBV19
ASSFRLRNEQF
>NA|TRBJ1-1|TRBV9
ASSVGQGTEAF
>NA|TRBJ2-1|TRBV24-1
ATSDPRGRSYNEQF
>NA|TRBJ1-4|TRBV6-1
ASSDVPGAEKLF
>TRBD1|TRBJ1-1|TRBV6-5
ASSLGQGAFAEAF
>NA|TRBJ1-5|TRBV7-2
ASSLKPGVSQH